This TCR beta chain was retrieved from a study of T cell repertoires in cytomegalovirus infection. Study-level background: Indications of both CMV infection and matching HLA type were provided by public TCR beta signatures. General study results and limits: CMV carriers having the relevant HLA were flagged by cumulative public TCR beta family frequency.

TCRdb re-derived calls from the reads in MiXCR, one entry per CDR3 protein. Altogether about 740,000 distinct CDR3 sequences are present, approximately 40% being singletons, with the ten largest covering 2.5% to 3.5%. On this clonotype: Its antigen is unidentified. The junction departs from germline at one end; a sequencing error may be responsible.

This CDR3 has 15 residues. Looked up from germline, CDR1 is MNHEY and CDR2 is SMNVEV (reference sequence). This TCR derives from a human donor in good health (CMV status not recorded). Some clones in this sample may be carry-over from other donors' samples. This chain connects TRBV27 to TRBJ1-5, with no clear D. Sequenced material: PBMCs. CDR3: CAISLTPLTNQPQHF. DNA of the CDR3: TGTGCCATCAGTTTAACACCACTGACAAATCAGCCCCAGCATTTT.